This record concerns one TCR beta chain sequence. Its specificity is not known. Repertoires were generated with immunoSEQ multiplex PCR, while TCRdb's copy carries only in-frame clones and drops some. This repertoire shows approximately 720,000 clones, around 72% found once; its top ten account for 1.8%. This entry is derived from a study of shared clonotypes between healthy human individuals. Germline-derived CDR1 and CDR2 are MGHDK and SYGVNS. The CDR3 has 15 residues. V lost 4 bases, J lost 1 base, and 7 bases stayed unmatched. Study-wide results and limits: The sole specimen, blood, was sampled, and tissue repertoires likely differ.

The sequence was collected from a woman in her twenties or thirties in good health. V usage is TRBV25-1 and J usage is TRBJ2-7, with 7 bases lining up with TRBD1. Sequenced sample: memory CD4+ T cells sorted from blood. The subset: CD45RA-negative fraction. CDR3 sequence reads: CASSVPRDSSYEQYF. In DNA form, the CDR3 reads TGTGCCAGCAGTGTACCCCGGGACAGTTCCTACGAGCAGTACTTC.